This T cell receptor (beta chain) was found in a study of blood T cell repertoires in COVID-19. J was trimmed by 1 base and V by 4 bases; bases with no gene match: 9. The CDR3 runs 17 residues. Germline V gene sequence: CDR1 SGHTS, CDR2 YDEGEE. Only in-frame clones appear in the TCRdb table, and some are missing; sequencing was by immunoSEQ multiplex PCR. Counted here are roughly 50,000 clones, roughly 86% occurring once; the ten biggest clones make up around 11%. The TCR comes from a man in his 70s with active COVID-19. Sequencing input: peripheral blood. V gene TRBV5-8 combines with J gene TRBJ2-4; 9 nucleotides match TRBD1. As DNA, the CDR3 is TGTGCCAGCAGCGGGACAGGGTCCCTCCTGGCCAAAAACATTCAGTACTTC. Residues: CASSGTGSLLAKNIQYF.